The rows below give T cell receptor beta chains drawn from one sample of a study of response to subunit inactivated influenza vaccine. TCRdb analysed the RT-PCR reads with MiXCR anew, one entry per CDR3 protein. This repertoire shows around 710,000 distinct CDR3 sequences, approximately 15% found once; its top ten account for around 7%. Specimen: PBMCs from blood, collected around 15 days before vaccination. These TCRs come from a man in his fifties or sixties who received an inactivated influenza vaccine. CDR3s include the opening cysteine and the closing phenylalanine or tryptophan. Each record gives: clone size, J gene, V gene, D gene, CDR3 protein, CDR3 DNA. A D gene is named only where the DNA matches it firmly. Size is omitted from some rows. Given values are once, few, many or a class for expanded clones.

size: few
J: TRBJ1-5
V: TRBV4-3
D: .
CDR3: CASSQGTFNQPQHF
DNA: TGCGCCAGCAGCCAGGGGACATTCAATCAGCCCCAGCATTTT

size: .
J: TRBJ1-6
V: TRBV10-3
D: .
CDR3: CAISDSGTNSPLHF
DNA: TGTGCCATCAGTGATTCAGGGACGAATTCACCCCTCCACTTT

size: few
J: TRBJ2-1
V: TRBV5-1
D: .
CDR3: CASSSGSSNEQFF
DNA: TGCGCCAGCAGCTCCGGGAGTTCCAATGAGCAGTTCTTC

size: few
J: TRBJ1-1
V: TRBV6-1
D: .
CDR3: CASSALDDTEAFF
DNA: TGTGCCAGCAGTGCTCTGGACGACACTGAAGCTTTCTTT

size: .
J: TRBJ1-1
V: TRBV20-1
D: TRBD1
CDR3: CSVIDRGPTEAFF
DNA: TGCAGTGTTATTGACAGGGGGCCCACTGAAGCTTTCTTT

size: few
J: TRBJ2-7
V: TRBV28
D: TRBD2
CDR3: CASSLSRMGLELEQYF
DNA: TGTGCCAGCAGTTTAAGTAGGATGGGACTAGAGCTTGAGCAGTACTTC

size: .
J: TRBJ2-6
V: TRBV6-1
D: .
CDR3: CASSDTGIGANVLTF
DNA: TGTGCCAGCAGTGATACAGGGATCGGTGCCAACGTCCTGACTTTC

size: few
J: TRBJ2-1
V: TRBV7-3
D: .
CDR3: CASSYSGFNEQFF
DNA: TGTGCCAGCAGCTACTCAGGGTTCAATGAGCAGTTCTTC

size: .
J: TRBJ2-5
V: TRBV29-1
D: TRBD1
CDR3: CSVAPRTGSETQYF
DNA: TGCAGCGTTGCGCCCCGGACAGGGTCAGAGACCCAGTACTTC

size: .
J: TRBJ2-7
V: TRBV4-3
D: .
CDR3: CASSQVAGYAYEQYF
DNA: TGCGCCAGCAGCCAAGTTGCAGGGTATGCCTACGAGCAGTACTTC

size: many
J: TRBJ2-5
V: TRBV7-2
D: .
CDR3: CASSPGPQETQYF
DNA: TGTGCCAGCAGCCCGGGCCCCCAAGAGACCCAGTACTTC

size: few
J: TRBJ2-2
V: TRBV20-1
D: TRBD1
CDR3: CCARDLRTGGNTGELFF
DNA: TGCTGTGCTAGAGATCTAAGGACAGGGGGTAACACCGGGGAGCTGTTTTTT

size: .
J: TRBJ2-2
V: TRBV7-8
D: .
CDR3: CASSLKRGPGELFF
DNA: TGTGCCAGCAGCTTAAAAAGGGGCCCCGGGGAGCTGTTTTTT

size: .
J: TRBJ1-5
V: TRBV7-2
D: TRBD1
CDR3: CASSLAGTAHNQPQHF
DNA: TGTGCCAGCAGCTTAGCAGGGACAGCTCATAATCAGCCCCAGCATTTT

size: .
J: TRBJ1-2
V: TRBV12-3/TRBV12-4
D: .
CDR3: CASSQSWEYYGYTF
DNA: TGTGCCAGCAGCCAGTCGTGGGAGTACTATGGCTACACCTTC

size: .
J: TRBJ2-3
V: TRBV20-1
D: TRBD2
CDR3: CSASSGRPADTQYF
DNA: TGCAGTGCCTCTAGCGGGAGACCGGCAGATACGCAGTATTTT

size: .
J: TRBJ2-5
V: TRBV20-1
D: TRBD2
CDR3: CSAPGLADQETQYF
DNA: TGCAGTGCTCCCGGACTAGCGGACCAAGAGACCCAGTACTTC

size: .
J: TRBJ1-2
V: TRBV3-2
D: .
CDR3: CASSPWDRAVNYGYTF
DNA: TGTGCCAGCAGCCCCTGGGACAGGGCGGTGAACTATGGCTACACCTTC

size: .
J: TRBJ2-1
V: TRBV12-3/TRBV12-4
D: TRBD2
CDR3: CASSLVPGTSLYKWDNEQFF
DNA: TGTGCCAGCAGTTTAGTCCCCGGGACTAGCTTATATAAATGGGACAATGAGCAGTTCTTC

size: few
J: TRBJ2-3
V: TRBV5-1
D: .
CDR3: CASSLGATPGDTQYF
DNA: TGCGCCAGCAGCTTGGGGGCCACCCCAGGGGATACGCAGTATTTT

size: few
J: TRBJ2-1
V: TRBV20-1
D: TRBD2
CDR3: CSATIAGSYNEQFF
DNA: TGCAGTGCTACTATAGCGGGATCCTACAATGAGCAGTTCTTC

size: few
J: TRBJ2-3
V: TRBV20-1
D: .
CDR3: CSAYHSSSTDTQYF
DNA: TGCAGTGCTTACCATAGCTCAAGCACAGATACGCAGTATTTT

size: few
J: TRBJ2-1
V: TRBV6-2/TRBV6-3
D: TRBD1
CDR3: CASSADRGRHEQFF
DNA: TGTGCCAGCAGCGCTGACAGGGGTAGGCATGAGCAGTTCTTC

size: .
J: TRBJ2-7
V: TRBV9
D: .
CDR3: CASSVARASYEQYF
DNA: TGTGCCAGCAGCGTAGCTCGGGCCTCCTACGAGCAGTACTTC

size: few
J: TRBJ1-1
V: TRBV12-3/TRBV12-4
D: .
CDR3: CASSSSYTEAFF
DNA: TGTGCCAGCAGTAGTAGCTACACTGAAGCTTTCTTT

size: .
J: TRBJ2-5
V: TRBV7-2
D: .
CDR3: CASSLNGRGTETQYF
DNA: TGTGCCAGCAGCTTAAACGGGAGAGGGACGGAGACCCAGTACTTC

size: many
J: TRBJ2-5
V: TRBV10-3
D: TRBD2
CDR3: CAISDSGGLETQYF
DNA: TGTGCCATCAGTGATTCGGGGGGTTTGGAGACCCAGTACTTC

size: .
J: TRBJ1-3
V: TRBV12-3/TRBV12-4
D: TRBD1
CDR3: CASSSPGQGNTIYF
DNA: TGTGCCAGCAGTTCTCCGGGACAGGGAAACACCATATATTTT

size: few
J: TRBJ2-1
V: TRBV11-1
D: .
CDR3: CASSPKGKGRVQSNEQFF
DNA: TGTGCCAGCAGCCCCAAGGGGAAAGGTCGGGTTCAAAGCAATGAGCAGTTCTTC

size: .
J: TRBJ2-4
V: TRBV7-6
D: TRBD1
CDR3: CASSLNSDRNIQYF
DNA: TGTGCCAGCAGCTTAAATTCGGACAGGAACATTCAGTACTTC

size: few
J: TRBJ2-2
V: TRBV3-1
D: .
CDR3: CASSQELGWELFF
DNA: TGTGCCAGCAGCCAAGAGCTGGGCTGGGAGCTGTTTTTT

size: .
J: TRBJ1-2
V: TRBV11-2
D: TRBD1
CDR3: CASIRGSF
DNA: TGTGCCAGCATCAGGGGGTCCTTC

size: .
J: TRBJ2-3
V: TRBV6-5
D: .
CDR3: CASSSQNSDTQYF
DNA: TGTGCCAGCAGTTCCCAGAACTCAGATACGCAGTATTTT

size: .
J: TRBJ2-1
V: TRBV29-1
D: .
CDR3: CSVEGGLGDEQFF
DNA: TGCAGCGTTGAGGGGGGGCTTGGGGATGAGCAGTTCTTC

size: few
J: TRBJ2-2
V: TRBV14
D: .
CDR3: CASSPYYTGELFF
DNA: TGTGCCAGCAGCCCATACTACACCGGGGAGCTGTTTTTT